This entry is about one T cell receptor beta chain. Primers used in a second PCR of roughly 7 to 12 cycles were a sample-barcoded 5' primer and a J-beta primer mix. TCRdb itself ran the 5' RACE reads through MiXCR, one entry per CDR3 protein. This sample has about 1 million distinct CDR3 sequences, with over 35% found just once. The data belong to a study of blood T cells in healthy people across ages. This CDR3 has 13 amino acids. CDR1 and CDR2 from the germline V gene are DFQATT and SNEGSKA (reference sequence). Sequenced material: blood. The chain joins TRBV20-1 to TRBJ2-5, with D unclear. The tail of the sequence fits TRBJ2-1 better, so the J call may be wrong. This receptor was obtained from a woman in her sixties or seventies in good health. The CDR3 protein is CSASPSGEETQFF. The CDR3, as DNA: TGCAGTGCTAGCCCCTCCGGAGAAGAGACCCAGTTCTTC.